The 14 T cell receptor beta chains reported below all come from one sample, sequenced in a study of CD8 T cell repertoires and HIV-1 epitope variants. Method: immunoSEQ multiplex PCR; TCRdb's copy keeps in-frame clones and lacks some. Here the sample spans over 90,000 clones, roughly 77% being singletons. The sample comprised uncultured baseline CD8+ T cells from peripheral blood mononuclear cells (PBMCs). The source of these receptors is a male donor with HIV.

The chain joins TRBV29-1 to TRBJ1-1; the D gene is possibly TRBD1 (6 bases). CDR1 is SQVTM and CDR2 is ANQGSEA in the germline V gene. This CDR3 comprises 13 residues. Trimming removed 3 bases from V and 4 bases from J, with 12 bases in between. This CDR3 reads CSVDRTGFTEAFF. In DNA form, the CDR3 reads TGCAGCGTTGACCGAACAGGGTTCACTGAAGCTTTCTTT.

The chain uses TRBV7-6 and TRBJ2-5; D tentatively reads TRBD1 or TRBD2 (6 bases each). CDR3 length: 12 amino acids. Trimming took off 4 bases at V and 8 bases at J, with 11 bases between the two ends. Germline-derived CDR1 and CDR2 are SGHVS and FNYEAQ. CDR3: CASSSAGQTQYF. The CDR3, as DNA: TGTGCCAGCAGCTCCGCGGGACAAACCCAGTACTTC. Using reference TRBV7-6 and TRBJ2-5 for the parts outside the CDR3, the full variable domain is GAGVSQSPRYKVTKRGQDVALRCDPISGHVSLYWYRQALGQGPEFLTYFNYEAQQDKSGLPNDRFSAERPEGSISTLTIQRTEQRDSAMYRCASSSAGQTQYFGPGTRLLVL.

The rearrangement links TRBV28 to TRBJ2-3; the D is unclear. Trimming took 6 bases from V and 0 from J, leaving 10 bases between them. From germline, CDR1 is MDHEN and CDR2 SYDVKM. The CDR3 runs to 14 residues. CDR3 sequence reads: CASSPHSSTDTQYF. Written as DNA, the CDR3 is TGTGCCAGCAGCCCCCACAGTAGCACAGATACGCAGTATTTT.

The chain employs TRBV28 and TRBJ1-5; 9 bases align to TRBD1. Germline values: CDR1 MDHEN, CDR2 SYDVKM. The CDR3 covers 15 residues. The junction had 7 bases not matched to a gene; V was cut back by 4 bases and J by 6 bases. As DNA, the CDR3 is TGTGCCAGCAGTTCGGGACAGGGTGTTGGTCAGCCCCAGCATTTT. Translating it yields CASSSGQGVGQPQHF.

The chain couples TRBV5-1 to TRBJ2-3, with a tentative D call TRBD2 (6 bases). Germline V gives CDR1 SGHRS, CDR2 YFSETQ. The CDR3 is made up of 15 amino acids. Trimming took 4 bases from V and 6 from J, leaving 18 bases between them. The DNA of the CDR3 is TGCGCCAGCAGCGAGACAAACCCGGGGGTGGATACGCAGTATTTT. Translated, it gives CASSETNPGVDTQYF.

This clone came up once. The chain has TRBV13 and TRBJ1-2; 9 nucleotides align to TRBD1. Looked up from germline, CDR1 is PRHDT and CDR2 is FYEKMQ (reference sequence). V was clipped by 0 bases and J by 2 bases; unmatched bases: 7. This CDR3 has 17 amino acids. The CDR3 sequence is CASSLGVAGTGNYGYTF. The CDR3 DNA sequence: TGTGCCAGCAGCTTAGGGGTTGCGGGGACAGGGAACTATGGCTACACCTTC.

The CDR3 coding sequence is TGTGCCAGCAGCCCCAGCGGTACGCAAGAGACCCAGTACTTC. Its protein product is CASSPSGTQETQYF. The V and J genes are TRBV7-7 and TRBJ2-5, with TRBD2 as a possible D gene (5 bases). The germline V gene encodes CDR1 SSHAT and CDR2 FNYEAQ (reference sequence). The CDR3 contains 14 residues. Trimming cost V 5 bases and J 2 bases, with 12 bases left between them.

The chain recombines TRBV9 with TRBJ2-5; D may match TRBD1 or TRBD2 (6 bases each). The ends were cut back, 4 bases at V and 4 bases at J, with 20 bases in the middle. This CDR3 has 16 residues. The V gene's germline CDR1 is SGDLS and CDR2 YYNGEE. As DNA, the CDR3 is TGTGCCAGCAGCCTCACGACAGGACTAATCGGAGAGACCCAGTACTTC. Translating it yields CASSLTTGLIGETQYF.

This clone showed up just once. J is TRBJ2-4 and V is TRBV2, with 7 bases identical to TRBD1. This CDR3 contains 14 residues. Germline lookup yields CDR1 SNHLY and CDR2 FYNNEI. The V gene end was trimmed by 3 bases and the J gene end by 7 bases; junction bases not matched to a gene: 6. CDR3 sequence (DNA): TGTGCCAGCAGTGATGGACAGGACTCGAACATTCAGTACTTC. Its translation: CASSDGQDSNIQYF.

On this clone: The CDR3 does not close with the conserved phenylalanine or tryptophan, likely indicating a read error. The DNA is left out, because the CDR3 cannot be placed on it with certainty; the CDR3 is given as TCRdb lists it. CDR3: CASSKSGHSPIAPA. The genes are TRBV21-1 and TRBJ1-2. TRBV21-1 is a pseudogene locus. The CDR3 has 14 residues if both end residues are counted.

The V call is TRBV6-5, the J call TRBJ2-2, with D possibly TRBD1 on 5 matching bases. Trimming removed 2 bases at V and 2 bases at J, with 9 bases between. The CDR3 contains 15 residues. Germline V CDR1 and CDR2: MNHEY, SVGAGI. The DNA of the CDR3 is TGTGCCAGCAGTTACCAGGGAATAAACACCGGGGAGCTGTTTTTT. The encoded protein is CASSYQGINTGELFF.

This chain uses TRBV7-6 with TRBJ2-3; D could derive from TRBD1 or TRBD2 (6 bases each). Looked up from germline, CDR1 is SGHVS and CDR2 is FNYEAQ. CDR3 length: 14 amino acids. Trimming left V 5 bases short and J 6 bases short, with 15 bases between. In DNA form, the CDR3 reads TGTGCCAGCAGCCCACAGGGAGGTCCCGATACGCAGTATTTT. It specifies CASSPQGGPDTQYF.

The chain carries TRBV4-1 and TRBJ1-5, with no clear D. Germline CDR1 is MGHRA and CDR2 is YSYEKL. The CDR3 loop spans 15 amino acids. Trimming removed 3 bases from V and 1 base from J, with 10 bases in between. CDR3 coding DNA: TGCGCCAGCAGCCAGTGGACTGAAAGCAATCAGCCCCAGCATTTT. Translation gives CASSQWTESNQPQHF.

The gene calls are TRBV29-1 and TRBJ2-1; D ambiguous. The CDR3 is 11 residues long. Germline V gene sequence: CDR1 SQVTM, CDR2 ANQGSEA. The V end was cut by 6 bases, the J end by 5 bases, with 8 bases between. This CDR3 is CSVGTNNEQFF. The CDR3 DNA sequence: TGCAGCGTCGGCACGAACAATGAGCAGTTCTTC.